This T cell receptor beta chain was sequenced in a study of blood T cell repertoires in COVID-19. The table came from immunoSEQ multiplex PCR; TCRdb's copy has only in-frame clones and leaves some out. The sample yields 120,000 to 150,000 clones, around 87% seen once. CDR1 and CDR2 (germline): MNHEY, SVGAGI. This CDR3 contains 15 residues. The ends lost 5 bases at V and 4 bases at J; junction bases unmatched: 6. This chain links TRBV6-5 with TRBJ1-5, with 9 bases fitting TRBD1. Sequencing used peripheral blood. The sequence derives from a man older than 75 with acute or convalescent COVID-19. The CDR3 reads CASSKTGGVNQPQHF. CDR3 nucleotide sequence: TGTGCCAGCAGTAAGACAGGGGGAGTAAATCAGCCCCAGCATTTT.